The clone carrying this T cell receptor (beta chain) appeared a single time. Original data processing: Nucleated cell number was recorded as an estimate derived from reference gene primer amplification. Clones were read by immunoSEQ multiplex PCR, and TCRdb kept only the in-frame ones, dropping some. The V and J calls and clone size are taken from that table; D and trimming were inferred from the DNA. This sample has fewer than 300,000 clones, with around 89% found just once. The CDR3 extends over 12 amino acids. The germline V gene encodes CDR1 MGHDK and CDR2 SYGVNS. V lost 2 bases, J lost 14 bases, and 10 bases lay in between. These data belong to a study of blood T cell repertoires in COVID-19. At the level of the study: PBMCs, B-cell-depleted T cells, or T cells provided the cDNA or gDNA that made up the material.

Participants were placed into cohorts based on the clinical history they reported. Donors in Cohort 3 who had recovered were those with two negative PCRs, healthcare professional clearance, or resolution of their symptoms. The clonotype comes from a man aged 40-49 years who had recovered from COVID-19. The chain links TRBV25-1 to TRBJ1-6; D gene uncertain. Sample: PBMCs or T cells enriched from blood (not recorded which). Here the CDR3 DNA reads TGTGCCAGCAGTGAAGCTCATCAGGCCCTCCACTTT. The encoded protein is CASSEAHQALHF.